The sequence of this T cell receptor beta chain was determined in a study of CD8 T cells in ankylosing spondylitis (dated by TCRdb to 2016 to 2017). About the full investigation: The study profiled T cell receptor beta repertoires in healthy donors and ankylosing spondylitis patients to find disease-linked TCR variants. The whole study cohort included about a hundred healthy donors and roughly 24 ankylosing spondylitis patients. Peripheral blood samples were taken, and synovial fluid was additionally collected from ankylosing spondylitis patients.

The CDR3 covers 12 residues, taking in both the cysteine and the phenylalanine. CDR3 DNA is the only sequence kept; it has 36 bases, read in frame from the first base. V is reduced by 6 bases and J by 6 bases, leaving a spacing of 12 bases between them. Looking up the germline V gene yields CDR1 MNHEY and CDR2 SVGEGT. TCRdb shows the sequencer as Illumina HiSeq 2500. TCR beta libraries were prepared by quantitative 5'-RACE with molecular barcodes. Per the source publication's procedure: A new computational method, built on a probabilistic model of VDJ rearrangement, was used to identify disease-linked TCR variants. TCRdb cleaned the public reads at Q25 with fastp, built clones with MiXCR and kept in-frame beta chains. Duplicate CDR3 protein sequences are folded into a single record with the most common DNA and genes. TCRdb, rather than the study authors, made the V and J calls. In all, the sample holds 300,000 to 400,000 distinct CDR3 sequences, and 20% to 25% of those were seen once. The ten top clones hold about 16% of the sample.

This clonotype has at least ten counts. Its antigen specificity is not known. No qualities accompany the bases; no much larger clone lies one base away. The paper's findings and limits, for the study overall: Some TCR beta motif variants had previously been reported in synovial fluid and blood of reactive arthritis patients, which suggested common disease-initiation mechanisms. Blood from ankylosing spondylitis patients appeared to be characterized by a TCR beta motif made up of seven or eight highly homologous amino acid variants. Significant enrichment of the disease-linked clones was reported in matched synovial fluid samples from ankylosing spondylitis patients. The disease-linked clones had a CD8+ phenotype and were found at relatively low frequencies in peripheral blood.

This clonotype originated in a male donor with ankylosing spondylitis. Recombination linked TRBV6-2 or TRBV6-3 to TRBJ2-7; possibly the D gene is TRBD2, per 5 matching bases. Material: blood, either unsorted or a sorted T cell fraction (not recorded which). The sequenced DNA: TGTGCCAGCAGCCAGACCCGGGGCGAGCAGTACTTC. Translated, it reads CASSQTRGEQYF.